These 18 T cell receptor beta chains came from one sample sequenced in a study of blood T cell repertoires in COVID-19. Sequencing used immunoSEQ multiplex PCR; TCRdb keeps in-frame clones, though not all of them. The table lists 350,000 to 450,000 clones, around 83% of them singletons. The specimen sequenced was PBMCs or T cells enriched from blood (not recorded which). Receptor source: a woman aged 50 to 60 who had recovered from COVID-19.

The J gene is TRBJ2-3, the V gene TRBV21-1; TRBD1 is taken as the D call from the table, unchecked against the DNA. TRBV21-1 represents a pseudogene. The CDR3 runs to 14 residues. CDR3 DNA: TGTGCCAGCTATGACAGGGTGGGGACAGATACGCAGTATTTT. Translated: CASYDRVGTDTQYF.

The chain's CDR3 is CASSTPGQNYGYTF. CDR3 coding DNA: TGTGCCAGCAGTACGCCCGGACAAAACTATGGCTACACCTTC. J is TRBJ1-2 and V is TRBV28, with a possible D match to TRBD1 (5 bases). CDR3 length equals 14 residues. From germline, CDR1 is MDHEN and CDR2 SYDVKM. The V end lost 5 bases, the J end lost 2 bases, and 12 bases lay between the germline ends.

DNA for the CDR3: TGTGCCACAAGAGGACAGGGGGCCAGCGGGGAGCTGTTTTTT. It codes for CATRGQGASGELFF. The genes are TRBV10-3 and TRBJ2-2, with 11 bases that match TRBD1. CDR1 ENHRY and CDR2 SYGVKD come from the germline V gene. The trim removed 10 bases at V and 7 bases at J, leaving 8 bases unmatched. The CDR3 has 14 residues.

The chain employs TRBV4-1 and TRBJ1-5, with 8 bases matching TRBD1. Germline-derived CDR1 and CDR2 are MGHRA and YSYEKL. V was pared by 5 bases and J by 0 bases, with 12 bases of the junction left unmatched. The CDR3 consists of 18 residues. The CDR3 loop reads CASSLLPGGDYSNQPQHF. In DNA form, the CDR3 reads TGCGCCAGCAGCTTACTACCAGGGGGCGACTATAGCAATCAGCCCCAGCATTTT.

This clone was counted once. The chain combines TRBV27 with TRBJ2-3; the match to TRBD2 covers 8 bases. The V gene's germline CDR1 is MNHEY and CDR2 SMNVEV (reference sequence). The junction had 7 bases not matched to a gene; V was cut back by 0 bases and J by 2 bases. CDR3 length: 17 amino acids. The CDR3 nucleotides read TGTGCCAGCAGTTTATCGGGGCTAGCGGGCGACACAGATACGCAGTATTTT. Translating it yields CASSLSGLAGDTDTQYF.

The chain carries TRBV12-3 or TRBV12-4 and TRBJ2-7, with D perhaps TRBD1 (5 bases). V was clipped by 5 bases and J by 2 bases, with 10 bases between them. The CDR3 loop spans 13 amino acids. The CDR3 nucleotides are TGTGCCAGCAGTCCTGGGGCGGCCTACGAGCAGTACTTC. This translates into CASSPGAAYEQYF.

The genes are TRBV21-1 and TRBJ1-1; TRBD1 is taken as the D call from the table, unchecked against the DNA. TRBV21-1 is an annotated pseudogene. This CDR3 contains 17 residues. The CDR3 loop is CASSKDDQGRKNTEAFF. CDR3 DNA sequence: TGTGCCAGCAGCAAAGACGATCAGGGGCGTAAGAACACTGAAGCTTTCTTT.

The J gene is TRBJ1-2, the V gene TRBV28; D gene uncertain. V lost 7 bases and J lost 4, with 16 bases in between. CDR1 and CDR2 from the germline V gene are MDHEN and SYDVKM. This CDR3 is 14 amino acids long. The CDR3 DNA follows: TGTGCCAGCATTCCCGGTGGGCCAATCTATGGCTACACCTTC. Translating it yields CASIPGGPIYGYTF.

The CDR3, as DNA: TGTGCCAGCAGCCCCTATTGGGGACTTAGCTCTGGAAACACCATATATTTT. Translation: CASSPYWGLSSGNTIYF. This rearrangement joins TRBV7-6 to TRBJ1-3, with D perhaps matching TRBD1 (5 bases). Germline CDR1 and CDR2: SGHVS and FNYEAQ. The CDR3 length is 17 residues. With 5 bases removed from V and 0 bases from J, the gap between germline ends came to 17 bases.

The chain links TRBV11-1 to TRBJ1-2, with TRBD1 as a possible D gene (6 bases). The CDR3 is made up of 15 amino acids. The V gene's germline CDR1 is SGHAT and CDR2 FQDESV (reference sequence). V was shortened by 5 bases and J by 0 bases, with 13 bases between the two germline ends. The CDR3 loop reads CASSISTGSNYGYTF. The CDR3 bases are TGTGCCAGCAGCATATCGACAGGATCTAACTATGGCTACACCTTC.

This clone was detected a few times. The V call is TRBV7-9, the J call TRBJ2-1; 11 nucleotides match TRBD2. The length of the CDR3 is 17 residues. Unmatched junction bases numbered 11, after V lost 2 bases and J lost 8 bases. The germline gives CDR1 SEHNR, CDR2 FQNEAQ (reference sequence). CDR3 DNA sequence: TGTGCCAGCAGCTTAAAAAGTAGGGGACTAGCGGCTCATGAGCAGTTCTTC. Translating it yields CASSLKSRGLAAHEQFF.

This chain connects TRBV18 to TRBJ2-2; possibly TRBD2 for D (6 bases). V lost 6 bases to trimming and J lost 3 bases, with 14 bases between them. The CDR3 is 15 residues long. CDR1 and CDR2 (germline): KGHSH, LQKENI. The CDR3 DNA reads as TGTGCCAGCTCGACCCGTGGCGGGGACACCGGGGAGCTGTTTTTT. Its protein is CASSTRGGDTGELFF.

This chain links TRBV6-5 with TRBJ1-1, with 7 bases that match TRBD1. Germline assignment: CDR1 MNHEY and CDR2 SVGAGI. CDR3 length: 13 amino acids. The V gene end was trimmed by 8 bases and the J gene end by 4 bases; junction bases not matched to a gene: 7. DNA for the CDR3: TGTGCCAGCTGTATAGGGGGCGTCACTGAAGCTTTCTTT. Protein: CASCIGGVTEAFF.

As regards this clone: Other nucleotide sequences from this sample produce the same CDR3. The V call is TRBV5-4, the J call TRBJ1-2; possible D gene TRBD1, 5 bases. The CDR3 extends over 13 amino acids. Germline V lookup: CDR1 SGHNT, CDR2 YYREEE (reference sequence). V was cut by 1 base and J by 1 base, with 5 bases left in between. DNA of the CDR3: TGTGCCAGCAGCTTGAGGGGTAACTATGGCTACACCTTC. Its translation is CASSLRGNYGYTF.

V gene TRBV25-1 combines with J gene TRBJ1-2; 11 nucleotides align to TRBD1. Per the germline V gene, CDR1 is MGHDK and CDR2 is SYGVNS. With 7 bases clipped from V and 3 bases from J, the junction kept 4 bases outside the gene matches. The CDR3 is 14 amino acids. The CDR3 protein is CASKGQGVYYGYTF. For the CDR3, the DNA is TGTGCCAGCAAGGGACAGGGGGTCTACTATGGCTACACCTTC.

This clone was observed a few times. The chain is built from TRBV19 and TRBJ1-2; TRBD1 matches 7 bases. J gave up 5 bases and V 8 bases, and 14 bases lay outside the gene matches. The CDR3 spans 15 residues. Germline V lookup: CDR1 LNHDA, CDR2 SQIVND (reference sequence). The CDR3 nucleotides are TGTGCCAGTCAAATGGACCACTCAGGGGGTTATGGCTACACCTTC. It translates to CASQMDHSGGYGYTF.

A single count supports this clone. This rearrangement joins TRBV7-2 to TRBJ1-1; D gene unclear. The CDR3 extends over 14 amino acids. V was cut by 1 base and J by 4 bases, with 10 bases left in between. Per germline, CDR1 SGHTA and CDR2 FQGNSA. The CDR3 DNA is TGTGCCAGCAGCTTAGACAGACCGTCCACTGAAGCTTTCTTT. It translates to CASSLDRPSTEAFF.

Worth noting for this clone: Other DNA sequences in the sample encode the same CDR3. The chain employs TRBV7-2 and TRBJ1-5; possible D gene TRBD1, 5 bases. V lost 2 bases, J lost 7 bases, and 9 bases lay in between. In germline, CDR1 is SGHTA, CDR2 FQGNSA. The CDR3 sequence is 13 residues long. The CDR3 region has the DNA TGTGCCAGCAGCTTAACAGGTACCCAGCCCCAGCATTTT. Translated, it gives CASSLTGTQPQHF.